Shown below are 24 T cell receptor beta chains from a single sample sequenced in a study of tumor-infiltrating lymphocytes in localized non-small cell lung cancer. Repertoires were generated with immunoSEQ multiplex PCR, while TCRdb's copy carries only in-frame clones and drops some. The table has some 7,000 clones, 74% seen once; the top ten hold 30%. Sequenced material: lung tumor tissue. The receptors originated from a human donor with non-small cell lung cancer.

Note on this clone: One end of the junction varies from germline; a read error may be responsible. The chain combines TRBV7-9 with TRBJ1-2; unclear D gene. CDR1 and CDR2 from the germline V gene are SEHNR and FQNEAQ (reference sequence). The CDR3 is made up of 14 amino acids. CDR3 protein: CASSLLGWQQGYTF. In DNA form, the CDR3 reads TGTGCCAGCAGCTTATTGGGTTGGCAGCAAGGCTATACCTTC.

The V gene is TRBV7-9, the J gene TRBJ1-4; the D is unclear. Looked up from germline, CDR1 is SEHNR and CDR2 is FQNEAQ (reference sequence). The CDR3 contains 14 residues. Trimming removed 3 bases at V and 2 bases at J, with 7 bases between. In DNA form, the CDR3 reads TGTGCCAGCAGCTTGAGCGTTACTAATGAAAAACTGTTTTTT. It yields the protein CASSLSVTNEKLFF. Filled out from reference TRBV7-9 and TRBJ1-4, the complete variable domain reads DTGVSQNPRHKITKRGQNVTFRCDPISEHNRLYWYRQTLGQGPEFLTYFQNEAQLEKSRLLSDRFSAERPKGSFSTLEIQRTEQGDSAMYLCASSLSVTNEKLFFGSGTQLSVL.

In DNA, the CDR3 is TGTGCCAGCAGTGGACAGGGGGCTTATTCCTACGAGCAGTACTTC. Translated: CASSGQGAYSYEQYF. The V gene is TRBV28, the J gene TRBJ2-7; TRBD1 aligns across 11 bases. CDR1 is MDHEN and CDR2 is SYDVKM in the germline V gene. CDR3 length: 15 amino acids. After removal of 5 bases from V and 1 base from J, the junction contained 4 bases not matched to a gene.

The V and J genes are TRBV7-9 and TRBJ1-1; D is uncertain. V was pared by 5 bases and J by 2 bases, with 9 bases between. This CDR3 has 13 amino acids. Germline V gene lookup returns CDR1 SEHNR and CDR2 FQNEAQ (reference sequence). The CDR3 DNA follows: TGTGCCAGCAGCCTCAGGAGTAACACTGAAGCTTTCTTT. Its protein product is CASSLRSNTEAFF.

The genes are TRBV5-6 and TRBJ2-7; tentatively, D is TRBD2 (6 bases). CDR1 and CDR2 (germline): SGHDT, YYEEEE. Trimming pared 0 bases from V and 7 bases from J, leaving 11 bases between. The CDR3 runs to 13 residues. CDR3 amino acids: CASSLAGGIEQYF. CDR3 sequence (DNA): TGTGCCAGCAGCTTGGCCGGAGGGATTGAGCAGTACTTC.

The V and J genes are TRBV5-6 and TRBJ2-7; D is unclear. CDR1 is SGHDT, CDR2 YYEEEE, per germline. CDR3 length: 14 amino acids. Trimming stripped 2 bases from V and 0 bases from J, with 9 bases between. CDR3 protein: CASSFRRSSYEQYF. For the CDR3, the DNA is TGTGCCAGCAGCTTTCGGCGGAGCTCCTACGAGCAGTACTTC. Supplemented by reference TRBV5-6 and TRBJ2-7, the full variable domain reads DAGVTQSPTHLIKTRGQQVTLRCSPKSGHDTVSWYQQALGQGPQFIFQYYEEEERQRGNFPDRFSGHQFPNYSSELNVNALLLGDSALYLCASSFRRSSYEQYFGPGTRLTVT.

The gene calls are TRBV4-2 and TRBJ1-2, with TRBD1 matching 8 bases. Germline CDR1 reads LGHNA; CDR2 reads YNFKEQ. The CDR3 extends over 15 amino acids. Trimming removed 1 base from V and 4 bases from J; junction bases left unmatched: 5. The CDR3 region is CASSQGQGAGYGYTF. Here the CDR3 DNA reads TGTGCCAGCAGCCAAGGTCAGGGGGCCGGCTATGGCTACACCTTC.

This chain uses TRBV9 with TRBJ2-1; D is undetermined. Germline-derived CDR1 and CDR2 are SGDLS and YYNGEE. Deletions cut 6 bases from V and 4 bases from J, with 20 bases between. This CDR3 is built from 16 residues. The CDR3 loop is CASTLRAPPVYNEQFF. As DNA, the CDR3 is TGTGCCAGCACCTTACGAGCGCCCCCAGTATACAATGAGCAGTTCTTC.

This chain links TRBV5-8 with TRBJ1-5; D is ambiguous. Germline-derived CDR1 and CDR2 are SGHTS and YDEGEE. The CDR3 is made up of 14 amino acids. V lost 4 bases to trimming and J lost 5 bases, with 13 bases between them. CDR3 in DNA: TGTGCCAGCAGCGGAGAGGGCAGACATCAGCCCCAGCATTTT. It specifies CASSGEGRHQPQHF.

J is TRBJ1-1 and V is TRBV15; 7 bases align to TRBD1. CDR3 length: 13 residues. Trimming at V came to 5 bases and at J to 5 bases, leaving 5 bases not matched to a gene. The germline CDR1 and CDR2 sequences are LNHNV and YYDKDF (reference sequence). CDR3 nucleotide sequence: TGTGCCACCAGCCCGGACAGGCGGACTGAAGCTTTCTTT. This gives the protein CATSPDRRTEAFF. The entire variable domain, with the rest obtained from reference TRBV15 and TRBJ1-1, is as follows: DAMVIQNPRYQVTQFGKPVTLSCSQTLNHNVMYWYQQKSSQAPKLLFHYYDKDFNNEADTPDNFQSRRPNTSFCFLDIRSPGLGDTAMYLCATSPDRRTEAFFGQGTRLTVV.

This clone turned up a few times. The chain carries TRBV7-2 and TRBJ1-5; D is ambiguous. Germline CDR1 SGHTA, CDR2 FQGNSA. V shed 1 base and J shed 10 bases, with 8 bases lying between them. CDR3 length: 12 residues. The CDR3 coding sequence is TGTGCCAGCAGCTTAGGGGTGGGACCCCAGCATTTT. Amino acid sequence: CASSLGVGPQHF.

The chain carries TRBV9 and TRBJ1-6; 7 bases are a match to TRBD1. The V and J ends lost 4 bases and 9 bases, in that order; junction bases with no gene match: 7. Germline V gives CDR1 SGDLS, CDR2 YYNGEE. The CDR3 length is 14 residues. The CDR3 region is CASSLRQGGSPLHF. For the CDR3, the DNA is TGTGCCAGCAGCCTCCGACAGGGAGGTTCACCCCTCCACTTT.

In this sample, this clone turned up a few times. The chain links TRBV5-4 to TRBJ1-2, with no clear D. CDR1 and CDR2 (germline): SGHNT, YYREEE (reference sequence). The CDR3 has 12 amino acids. Trimming shortened V by 1 base and J by 8 bases, and 9 bases separated the two germline ends. The CDR3 coding sequence is TGTGCCAGCAGCTTGATTGCAGGAGGCTACACCTTC. It is translated as CASSLIAGGYTF.

The chain uses TRBV4-2 and TRBJ2-3; D may correspond to TRBD1 or TRBD2 (6 bases each). V was pared by 1 base and J by 3 bases, with 17 bases between. The germline V gene encodes CDR1 LGHNA and CDR2 YNFKEQ. The CDR3 contains 17 residues. The CDR3 DNA reads TGTGCCAGCAGCCAAGCCGCGGTAGGGGGGAGGACAGATACGCAGTATTTT. Encoded protein: CASSQAAVGGRTDTQYF.

The chain carries TRBV7-9 and TRBJ1-6; D uncertain. The CDR3 spans 16 residues. V was clipped by 2 bases and J by 0 bases, with 8 bases between them. Germline CDR1 reads SEHNR; CDR2 reads FQNEAQ (reference sequence). The CDR3 nucleotides read TGTGCCAGCAGCTTATGGGGTAGCTCCTATAATTCACCCCTCCACTTT. It specifies CASSLWGSSYNSPLHF.

V usage is TRBV7-9 and J usage is TRBJ2-7; no firm D call. V was clipped by 1 base and J by 9 bases, with 16 bases between them. CDR1 is SEHNR, CDR2 FQNEAQ, per germline (reference sequence). This CDR3 has 14 amino acids. The CDR3 DNA sequence: TGTGCCAGCAGCTTAGGGACCCACGTCGCGGTGCAGTACTTC. It yields the protein CASSLGTHVAVQYF.

This sequence joins TRBV19 and TRBJ2-7; D is perhaps TRBD2 (6 bases). The V and J ends lost 5 bases and 2 bases respectively, with 13 bases between them. This CDR3 spans 14 amino acids. The germline V gene has CDR1 LNHDA and CDR2 SQIVND (reference sequence). CDR3 in amino acids: CASSARGETYEQYF. The CDR3 nucleotides read TGTGCCAGTAGTGCGCGCGGGGAAACCTACGAGCAGTACTTC.

CDR3 bases: TGTGCCAGCAGCCCCAGGATCGGTTCACCCCTCCACTTT. It specifies CASSPRIGSPLHF. The chain employs TRBV11-2 and TRBJ1-6; no reliable D call. The V gene's germline CDR1 is SGHAT and CDR2 FQNNGV. V was clipped by 5 bases and J by 9 bases, with 11 bases between them. The CDR3 length is 13 residues.

V is TRBV7-2 and J is TRBJ1-4, with a weak D call TRBD1 (6 bases). V lost 1 base and J 11 bases, leaving 17 bases between the germline ends. This CDR3 contains 15 residues. Germline CDR1 and CDR2: SGHTA and FQGNSA. The chain's CDR3 is CASSLGTAGGAKLFF. The CDR3 DNA sequence: TGTGCCAGCAGCTTAGGGACTGCCGGGGGGGCGAAACTGTTTTTT.

Relative to its sample, this clone is medium-sized. The chain recombines TRBV4-1 with TRBJ2-7, with D possibly being TRBD2 (5 bases). Germline V CDR1 and CDR2: MGHRA, YSYEKL. V was cut by 0 bases and J by 2 bases, with 11 bases left in between. CDR3 length: 15 amino acids. The CDR3 region has the DNA TGCGCCAGCAGCCAAGACAGGACTCCCACCTACGAGCAGTACTTC. It encodes CASSQDRTPTYEQYF.

CDR3 protein: CASSGCGGALDTQYF. The CDR3 DNA sequence: TGCGCCAGCAGTGGGTGCGGGGGGGCCTTAGATACGCAGTATTTT. The chain is built from TRBV10-1 and TRBJ2-3; TRBD2 aligns across 9 bases. The CDR3 covers 15 residues. V dropped 4 bases and J dropped 5; count of bases not matched to a gene: 7. Germline V CDR1 and CDR2: WNHNN, SYGVQD (reference sequence).

The chain couples TRBV11-2 to TRBJ2-7, with 11 bases aligning to TRBD1. The CDR3 totals 15 residues. Germline CDR1 SGHAT, CDR2 FQNNGV. Trimming at V came to 5 bases and at J to 7 bases, leaving 10 bases not matched to a gene. CDR3 loop: CASSARDRGSKEQYF. CDR3 nucleotides: TGTGCCAGCAGCGCCCGGGACAGGGGGTCAAAGGAGCAGTACTTC.

The rearrangement joins TRBV7-9 to TRBJ1-1, with TRBD1 matching 7 bases. The CDR3 totals 13 residues. Per germline, CDR1 SEHNR and CDR2 FQNEAQ (reference sequence). With V trimmed by 11 bases and J by 0 bases, 6 bases remained unmatched. The DNA of the CDR3 is TGTGCCTGCTTCCAGGGGGTGAACACTGAAGCTTTCTTT. Its translation: CACFQGVNTEAFF. Based on the CDR3 plus reference TRBV7-9 and TRBJ1-1, the full variable domain is DTGVSQNPRHKITKRGQNVTFRCDPISEHNRLYWYRQTLGQGPEFLTYFQNEAQLEKSRLLSDRFSAERPKGSFSTLEIQRTEQGDSAMYLCACFQGVNTEAFFGQGTRLTVV.

V and J are TRBV9 and TRBJ2-3, with 13 bases lining up with TRBD2. V was clipped by 3 bases and J by 2 bases; unmatched bases: 6. Per germline, CDR1 SGDLS and CDR2 YYNGEE. This CDR3 is 17 amino acids long. The CDR3 spells CASSGTSGGPFTDTQYF. The CDR3 nucleotides are TGTGCCAGCAGCGGGACTAGCGGGGGACCCTTCACAGATACGCAGTATTTT.